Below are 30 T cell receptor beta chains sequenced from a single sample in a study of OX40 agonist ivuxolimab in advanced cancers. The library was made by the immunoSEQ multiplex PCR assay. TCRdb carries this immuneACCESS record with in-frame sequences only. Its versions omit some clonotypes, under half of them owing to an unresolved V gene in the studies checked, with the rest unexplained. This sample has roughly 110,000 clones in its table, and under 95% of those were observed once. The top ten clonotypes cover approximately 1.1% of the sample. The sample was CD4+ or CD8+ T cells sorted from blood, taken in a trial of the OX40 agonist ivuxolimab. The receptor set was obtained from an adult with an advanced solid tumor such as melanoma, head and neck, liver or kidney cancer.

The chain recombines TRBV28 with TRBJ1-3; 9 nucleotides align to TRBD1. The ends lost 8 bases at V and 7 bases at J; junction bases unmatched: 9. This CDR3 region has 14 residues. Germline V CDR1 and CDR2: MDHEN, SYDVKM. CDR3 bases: TGTGCCAGCGGGCCTACAGGGGGCTGGAACACCATATATTTT. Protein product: CASGPTGGWNTIYF.

CDR3 coding DNA: TGTGCCAGCAGCGTATCCGGGACAGGGGTGAACGAGCAGTACTTC. Translating gives CASSVSGTGVNEQYF. This rearrangement joins TRBV9 to TRBJ2-7; 10 bases are shared with TRBD1. The germline gives CDR1 SGDLS, CDR2 YYNGEE. This CDR3 comprises 15 residues. J was trimmed by 5 bases and V by 1 base; bases with no gene match: 6.

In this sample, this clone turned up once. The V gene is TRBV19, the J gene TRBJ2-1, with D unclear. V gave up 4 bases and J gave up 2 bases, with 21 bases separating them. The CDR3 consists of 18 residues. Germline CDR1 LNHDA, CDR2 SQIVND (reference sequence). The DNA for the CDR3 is TGTGCCAGTAGTAGGCCTCTGGGATTAGTTGCCACCTACAATGAGCAGTTCTTC. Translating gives CASSRPLGLVATYNEQFF.

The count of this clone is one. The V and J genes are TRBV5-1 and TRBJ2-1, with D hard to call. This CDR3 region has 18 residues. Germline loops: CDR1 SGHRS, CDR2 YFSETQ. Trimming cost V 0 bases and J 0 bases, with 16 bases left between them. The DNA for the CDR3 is TGCGCCAGCAGCTTGGAAGGATGGGTTTTGAGCTCCTACAATGAGCAGTTCTTC. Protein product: CASSLEGWVLSSYNEQFF.

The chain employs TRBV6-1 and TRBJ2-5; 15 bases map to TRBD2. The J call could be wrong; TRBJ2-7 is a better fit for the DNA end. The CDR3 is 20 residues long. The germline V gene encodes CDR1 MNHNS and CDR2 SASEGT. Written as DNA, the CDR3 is TGTGCCAGCAGTGACCACGTGGGGACTAGCGGGAGGAACAATGCCTACGAGCAGTACTTC. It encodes CASSDHVGTSGRNNAYEQYF.

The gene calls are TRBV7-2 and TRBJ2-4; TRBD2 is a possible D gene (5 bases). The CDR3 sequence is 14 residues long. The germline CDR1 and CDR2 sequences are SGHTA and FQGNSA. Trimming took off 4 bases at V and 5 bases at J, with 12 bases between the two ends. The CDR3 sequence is CASSSPGIQNIQYF. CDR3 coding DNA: TGTGCCAGCAGCTCTCCCGGGATCCAAAACATTCAGTACTTC.

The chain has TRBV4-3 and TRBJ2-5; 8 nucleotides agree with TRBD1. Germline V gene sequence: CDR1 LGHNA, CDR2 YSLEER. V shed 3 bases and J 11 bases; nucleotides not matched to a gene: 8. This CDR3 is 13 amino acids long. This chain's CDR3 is CASSQTGVGEQYF. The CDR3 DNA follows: TGCGCCAGCAGCCAGACAGGGGTGGGAGAGCAGTACTTC.

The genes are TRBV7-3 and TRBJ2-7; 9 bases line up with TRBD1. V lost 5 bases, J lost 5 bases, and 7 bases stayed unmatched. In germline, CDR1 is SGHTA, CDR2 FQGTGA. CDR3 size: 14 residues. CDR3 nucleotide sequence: TGTGCCAGCAGCCCCGACCGGACAGGGGACGAGCAGTACTTC. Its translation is CASSPDRTGDEQYF.

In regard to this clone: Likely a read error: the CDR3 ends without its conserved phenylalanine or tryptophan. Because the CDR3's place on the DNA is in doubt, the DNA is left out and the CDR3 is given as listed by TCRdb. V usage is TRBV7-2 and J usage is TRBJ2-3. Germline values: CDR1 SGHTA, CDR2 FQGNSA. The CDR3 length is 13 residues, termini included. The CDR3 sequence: CASSLDLTGASHM.

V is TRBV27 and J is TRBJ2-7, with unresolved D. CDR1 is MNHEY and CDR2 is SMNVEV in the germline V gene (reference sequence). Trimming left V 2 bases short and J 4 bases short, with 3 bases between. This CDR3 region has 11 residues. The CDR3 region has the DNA TGTGCCAGCAGTTTACGATACGAGCAGTACTTC. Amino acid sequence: CASSLRYEQYF.

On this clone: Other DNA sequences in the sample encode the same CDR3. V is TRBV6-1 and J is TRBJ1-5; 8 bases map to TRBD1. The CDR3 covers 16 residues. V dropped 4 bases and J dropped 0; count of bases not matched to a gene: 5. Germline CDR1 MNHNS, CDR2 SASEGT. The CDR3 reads CASSAPGGYSNQPQHF. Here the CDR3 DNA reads TGTGCCAGCAGTGCCCCAGGGGGCTATAGCAATCAGCCCCAGCATTTT.

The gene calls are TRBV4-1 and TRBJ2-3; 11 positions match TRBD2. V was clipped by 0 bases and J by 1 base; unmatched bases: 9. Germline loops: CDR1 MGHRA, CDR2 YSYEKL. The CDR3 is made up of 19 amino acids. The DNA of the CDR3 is TGCGCCAGCAGCCAAGATCCCGTACTAGCGGGAGCGGGCACAGATACGCAGTATTTT. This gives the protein CASSQDPVLAGAGTDTQYF.

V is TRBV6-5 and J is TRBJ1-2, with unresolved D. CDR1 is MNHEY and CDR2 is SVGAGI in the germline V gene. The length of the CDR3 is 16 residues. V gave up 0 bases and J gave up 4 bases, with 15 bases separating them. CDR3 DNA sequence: TGTGCCAGCAGTTACTCGGACCGGGGATTGGGCTATGGCTACACCTTC. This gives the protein CASSYSDRGLGYGYTF.

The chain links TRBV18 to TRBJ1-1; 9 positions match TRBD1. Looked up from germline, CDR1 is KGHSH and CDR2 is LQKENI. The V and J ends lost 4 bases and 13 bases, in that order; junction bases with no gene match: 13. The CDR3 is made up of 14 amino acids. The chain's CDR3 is CASSQTGTGNGGFF. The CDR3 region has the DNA TGTGCCAGCTCACAAACCGGGACAGGGAATGGTGGTTTCTTT.

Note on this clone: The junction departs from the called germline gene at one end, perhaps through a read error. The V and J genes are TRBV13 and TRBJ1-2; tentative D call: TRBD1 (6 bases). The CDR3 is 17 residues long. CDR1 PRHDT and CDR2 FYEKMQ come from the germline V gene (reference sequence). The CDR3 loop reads CASSLGQLHDSNYGYTF. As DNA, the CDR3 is TGTGCCAGCAGCCTAGGACAGCTGCATGACTCTAACTATGGCTACACCTTC.

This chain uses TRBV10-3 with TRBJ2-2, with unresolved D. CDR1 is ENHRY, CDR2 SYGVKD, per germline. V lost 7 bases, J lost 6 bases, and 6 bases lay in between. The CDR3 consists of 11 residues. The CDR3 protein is CAIKGAGELFF. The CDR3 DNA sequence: TGTGCCATCAAGGGCGCCGGGGAGCTGTTTTTT.

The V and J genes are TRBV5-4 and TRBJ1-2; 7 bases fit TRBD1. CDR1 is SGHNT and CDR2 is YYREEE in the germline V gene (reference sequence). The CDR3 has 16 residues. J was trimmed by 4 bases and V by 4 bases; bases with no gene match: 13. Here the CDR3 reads CASSQMGEGTAYGYTF. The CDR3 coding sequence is TGTGCCAGCAGCCAGATGGGTGAGGGGACAGCCTATGGCTACACCTTC. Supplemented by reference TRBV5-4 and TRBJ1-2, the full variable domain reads ETGVTQSPTHLIKTRGQQVTLRCSSQSGHNTVSWYQQALGQGPQFIFQYYREEENGRGNFPPRFSGLQFPNYSSELNVNALELDDSALYLCASSQMGEGTAYGYTFGSGTRLTVV.

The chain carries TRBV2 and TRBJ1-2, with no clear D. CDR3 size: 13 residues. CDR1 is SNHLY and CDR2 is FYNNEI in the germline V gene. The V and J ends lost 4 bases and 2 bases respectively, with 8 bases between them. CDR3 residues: CASSASKNYGYTF. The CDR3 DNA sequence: TGTGCCAGCAGTGCCTCCAAAAACTATGGCTACACCTTC.

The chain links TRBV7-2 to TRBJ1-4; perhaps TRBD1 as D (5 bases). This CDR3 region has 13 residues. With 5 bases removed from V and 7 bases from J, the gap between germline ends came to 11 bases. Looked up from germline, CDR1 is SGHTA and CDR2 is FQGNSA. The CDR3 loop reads CASSRDRGEKLFF. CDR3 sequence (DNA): TGTGCCAGCAGCAGGGACCGAGGTGAAAAACTGTTTTTT. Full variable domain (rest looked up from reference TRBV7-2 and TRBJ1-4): GAGVSQSPSNKVTEKGKDVELRCDPISGHTALYWYRQSLGQGLEFLIYFQGNSAPDKSGLPSDRFSAERTGGSVSTLTIQRTQQEDSAVYLCASSRDRGEKLFFGSGTQLSVL.

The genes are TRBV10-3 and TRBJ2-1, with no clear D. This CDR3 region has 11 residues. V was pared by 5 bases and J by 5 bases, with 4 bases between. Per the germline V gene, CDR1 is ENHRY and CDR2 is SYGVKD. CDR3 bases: TGTGCCATCAGTTTAAACAATGAGCAGTTCTTC. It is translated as CAISLNNEQFF.

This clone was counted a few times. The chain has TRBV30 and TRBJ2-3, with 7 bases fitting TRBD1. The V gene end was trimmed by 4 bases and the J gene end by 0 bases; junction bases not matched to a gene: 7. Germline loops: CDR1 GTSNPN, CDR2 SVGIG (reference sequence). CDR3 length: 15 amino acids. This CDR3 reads CAWTPVGGSTDTQYF. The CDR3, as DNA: TGTGCCTGGACCCCAGTAGGGGGCAGCACAGATACGCAGTATTTT.

CDR3 in DNA: TGTGCCAGCAGTTCGGTGGGACAGGGAGGGGTGGCTACCTACGAGCAGTACTTC. Its translation is CASSSVGQGGVATYEQYF. This chain connects TRBV28 to TRBJ2-7, with TRBD1 matching 9 bases. The length of the CDR3 is 18 residues. Germline CDR1 MDHEN, CDR2 SYDVKM. Unmatched junction bases numbered 15, after V lost 4 bases and J lost 2 bases.

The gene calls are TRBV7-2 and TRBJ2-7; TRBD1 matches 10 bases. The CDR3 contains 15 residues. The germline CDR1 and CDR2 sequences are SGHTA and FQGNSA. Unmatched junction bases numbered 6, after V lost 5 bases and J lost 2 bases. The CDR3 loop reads CASSRGQGTPYEQYF. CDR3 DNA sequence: TGTGCCAGCAGCCGGGGACAGGGGACCCCCTACGAGCAGTACTTC.

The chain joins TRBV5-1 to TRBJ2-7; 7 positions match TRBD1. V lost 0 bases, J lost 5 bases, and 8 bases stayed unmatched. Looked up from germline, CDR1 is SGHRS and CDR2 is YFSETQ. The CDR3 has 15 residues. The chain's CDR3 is CASSLASQGVDEQYF. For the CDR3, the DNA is TGCGCCAGCAGCTTGGCCTCTCAGGGGGTCGACGAGCAGTACTTC. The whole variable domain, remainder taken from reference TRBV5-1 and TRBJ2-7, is KAGVTQTPRYLIKTRGQQVTLSCSPISGHRSVSWYQQTPGQGLQFLFEYFSETQRNKGNFPGRFSGRQFSNSRSEMNVSTLELGDSALYLCASSLASQGVDEQYFGPGTRLTVT.

The chain's CDR3 is CASSVRTSGNEQFF. CDR3 DNA: TGTGCCAGCAGCGTACGGACTAGCGGCAATGAGCAGTTCTTC. The V call is TRBV9, the J call TRBJ2-1, with TRBD2 identical over 10 bases. The V segment lost 1 base and the J segment 6 bases; nucleotides outside the gene matches: 1. Germline CDR1 and CDR2: SGDLS and YYNGEE. There are 14 residues in the CDR3.

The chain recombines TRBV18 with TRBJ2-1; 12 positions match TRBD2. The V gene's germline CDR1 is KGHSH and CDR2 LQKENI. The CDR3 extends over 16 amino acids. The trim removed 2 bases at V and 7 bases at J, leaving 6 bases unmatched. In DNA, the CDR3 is TGTGCCAGCTCACCAACCGGGACTAGCGGGTCTAATGAGCAGTTCTTC. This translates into CASSPTGTSGSNEQFF. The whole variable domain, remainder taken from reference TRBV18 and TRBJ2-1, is NAGVMQNPRHLVRRRGQEARLRCSPMKGHSHVYWYRQLPEEGLKFMVYLQKENIIDESGMPKERFSAEFPKEGPSILRIQQVVRGDSAAYFCASSPTGTSGSNEQFFGPGTRLTVL.

The CDR3 DNA reads TGTGCCAGCAGTTTGTCGGGGGTGGGAGGGAGAGACTATGGCTACACCTTC. This sequence encodes CASSLSGVGGRDYGYTF. V is TRBV28 and J is TRBJ1-2; weak D call: TRBD1 (5 bases). Germline lookup yields CDR1 MDHEN and CDR2 SYDVKM. This CDR3 is built from 17 residues. Trimming removed 3 bases at V and 3 bases at J, with 20 bases between.

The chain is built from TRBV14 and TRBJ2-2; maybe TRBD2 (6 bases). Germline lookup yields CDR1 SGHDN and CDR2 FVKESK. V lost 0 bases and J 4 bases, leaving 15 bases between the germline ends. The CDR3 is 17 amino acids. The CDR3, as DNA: TGTGCCAGCAGCCAAGATTTGGGGACTGCTGCCACCGGGGAGCTGTTTTTT. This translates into CASSQDLGTAATGELFF.

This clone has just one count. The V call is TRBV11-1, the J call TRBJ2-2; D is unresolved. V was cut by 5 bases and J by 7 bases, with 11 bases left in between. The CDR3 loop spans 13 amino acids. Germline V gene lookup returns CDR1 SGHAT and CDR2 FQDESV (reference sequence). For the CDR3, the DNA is TGTGCCAGCAGCCCAAAAATGATCGGGGAGCTGTTTTTT. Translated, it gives CASSPKMIGELFF.

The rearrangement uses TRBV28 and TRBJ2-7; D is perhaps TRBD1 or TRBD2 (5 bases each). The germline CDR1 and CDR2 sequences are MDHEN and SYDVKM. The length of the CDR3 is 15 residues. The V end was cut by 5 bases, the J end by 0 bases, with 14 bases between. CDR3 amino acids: CASSPGHVASYEQYF. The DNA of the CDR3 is TGTGCCAGCAGTCCGGGGCACGTGGCCTCCTACGAGCAGTACTTC.